These 2 T cell receptor beta chains were all obtained from the same sample, sequenced in a study of prognosis after radiotherapy for stage I lung cancer. Two-round multiplex PCR, the amplification method, yielded TCR beta CDR3 from genomic DNA. First-round PCR, the initial amplification, used primers specific to each TRBV and TRBJ gene. TCRdb fed the multiplex PCR reads into MiXCR, producing one record per CDR3 protein. The repertoire consists of over 50,000 distinct CDR3 sequences, with roughly 36% occurring once and the leading ten covering roughly 8.3%. The sequencing here drew on PBMCs, taken before or after stereotactic body radiation therapy (not recorded which). The receptors shown here come from a donor aged 50 or older with non-small cell lung cancer.

Remarks on this clonotype: A much more abundant neighbour one base away suggests this may be a read error. The chain has TRBV7-2 and TRBJ2-2; the match to TRBD2 covers 7 bases. CDR3 length: 14 residues. Germline lookup yields CDR1 SGHTA and CDR2 FQGNSA. The CDR3 loop reads CVTSPGGNTGELFF. As DNA, the CDR3 is TGTGTCACTTCCCCGGGGGGAAACACCGGGGAGCTGTTTTTT.

In regard to this clonotype: Possible read error: a much larger clone is one base away. This chain connects TRBV7-9 to TRBJ2-2, with a possible D match to TRBD1 (6 bases). The CDR3 consists of 16 residues. V was clipped by 6 bases and J by 6 bases, with 20 bases between them. Germline lookup yields CDR1 SEHNR and CDR2 FQNEAQ (reference sequence). CDR3 sequence (DNA): TGTGCCAGCAGATCACAGGCCACAGGGCCAGCCGGGGAGCTGTTTTTT. Translating gives CASRSQATGPAGELFF.